This is a list of T cell receptor beta chains from one sample in a study of somatic mutations in cytotoxic T cells in rheumatoid arthritis. The table came from immunoSEQ multiplex PCR; TCRdb's copy has only in-frame clones and leaves some out. This sample has around 2,200 clones, with roughly three quarters found just once. Sequencing used CD8+ T cells sorted from blood, obtained at a follow-up visit. The receptors come from an older man with rheumatoid arthritis. CDR3s leave out the opening cysteine and the closing phenylalanine or tryptophan. Clone size is stated in some rows and not others, as once, few, many or a class when expanded.

v_call: TRBV27
j_call: TRBJ2-7
clone_size: NA
cdr3_aa: ASSYGGGGAFEQY

v_call: TRBV2
j_call: TRBJ2-7
clone_size: NA
cdr3_aa: ASTPPGTLPNEQY

v_call: TRBV11-2
j_call: TRBJ2-7
clone_size: once
cdr3_aa: ASSSVERIG

v_call: TRBV5-1
j_call: TRBJ2-7
clone_size: NA
cdr3_aa: ASSWPAQGYSTGEQY

v_call: TRBV5-6
j_call: TRBJ2-1
clone_size: NA
cdr3_aa: ASSPRRGRPSNYNEQF

v_call: TRBV27
j_call: TRBJ2-1
clone_size: NA
cdr3_aa: ASSWGADEQF

v_call: TRBV5-6
j_call: TRBJ2-1
clone_size: NA
cdr3_aa: ASSLPVFGLAVNEQF

v_call: TRBV4-1
j_call: TRBJ1-5
clone_size: NA
cdr3_aa: ASSSLGDSNQPQH

v_call: TRBV5-4
j_call: TRBJ1-1
clone_size: once
cdr3_aa: ASSLRGLTEAF

v_call: TRBV19
j_call: TRBJ2-1
clone_size: NA
cdr3_aa: ASSIGEGLAYNEQF

v_call: TRBV6-6
j_call: TRBJ2-1
clone_size: NA
cdr3_aa: ASSYSGGWDEQF

v_call: TRBV18
j_call: TRBJ2-3
clone_size: NA
cdr3_aa: ASSSGARTDTQY

v_call: TRBV5-1
j_call: TRBJ2-6
clone_size: large
cdr3_aa: ASRDSGANVLT

v_call: TRBV4-1
j_call: TRBJ2-7
clone_size: NA
cdr3_aa: ASSQGDRGGVSQY

v_call: TRBV2
j_call: TRBJ2-1
clone_size: NA
cdr3_aa: ASRGLADTYNEQF

v_call: TRBV18
j_call: TRBJ2-7
clone_size: NA
cdr3_aa: ASSPPNRPNYEQY

v_call: TRBV27
j_call: TRBJ2-7
clone_size: NA
cdr3_aa: ASSFRGNEQY

v_call: TRBV2
j_call: TRBJ2-1
clone_size: NA
cdr3_aa: ASSDGQGREQF

v_call: TRBV4-1
j_call: NA
clone_size: NA
cdr3_aa: ASSQVAAPGYEQY

v_call: TRBV5-1
j_call: TRBJ2-5
clone_size: NA
cdr3_aa: ASSLGVRETQY

v_call: TRBV19
j_call: TRBJ2-1
clone_size: NA
cdr3_aa: ASSIHRPFGAYNEQF

v_call: TRBV5-1
j_call: TRBJ2-7
clone_size: few
cdr3_aa: ASSLGGSGRPFPYEQY